Following are 3 T cell receptor beta chains from one sample sequenced in a study of cytotoxic CD8 clonotypes in ibrutinib-treated CLL. Sequencing was performed with immunoSEQ multiplex PCR; in TCRdb, only in-frame clones are kept and a portion is missing. The sample gives roughly 130,000 clones, more than 85% of which show up once; 9.5% to 14% is in the top ten. The sequencing here drew on PBMCs, taken after 12 months of ibrutinib treatment. The receptors originated from a human donor with chronic lymphocytic leukemia.

The rearrangement joins TRBV19 to TRBJ2-3; TRBD1 agrees at 10 bases. This CDR3 has 17 amino acids. Per the germline V gene, CDR1 is LNHDA and CDR2 is SQIVND (reference sequence). After removal of 3 bases from V and 4 bases from J, the junction contained 10 bases not matched to a gene. Here the CDR3 reads CASSIWDRGLVADTQYF. CDR3 bases: TGTGCCAGTAGTATTTGGGACAGGGGACTCGTCGCAGATACGCAGTATTTT.

In DNA form, the CDR3 reads TGTGCCGCCAGGAGCGGGACGGGGGTGACCCAGTACTTC. Its protein is CAARSGTGVTQYF. The chain recombines TRBV28 with TRBJ2-5, with 7 bases lining up with TRBD2. Trimming at V came to 11 bases and at J to 7 bases, leaving 13 bases not matched to a gene. Germline CDR1 and CDR2: MDHEN and SYDVKM. The length of the CDR3 is 13 residues.

The genes are TRBV28 and TRBJ2-1; no clear D. Germline CDR1 and CDR2: MDHEN and SYDVKM. V was trimmed by 2 bases and J by 11 bases, leaving 13 bases between them. The CDR3 length is 13 residues. This CDR3 is CASSLSVAIKQFF. The CDR3 DNA sequence: TGTGCCAGCAGTTTAAGTGTGGCGATCAAGCAGTTCTTC.